This T cell receptor (beta chain) was observed in a study of blood T cells in healthy people across ages. Using a J-beta primer mix together with a sample-barcoded 5' primer, a second PCR was run for roughly 6 to 12 cycles. TCRdb reprocessed the 5' RACE reads with MiXCR, giving one entry per CDR3 protein. Of more than 900,000 distinct CDR3 sequences listed, around 27% are singletons. A word on this clonotype: Its antigen is not identified.

Germline V gene lookup returns CDR1 LGHNA and CDR2 YNFKEQ. The CDR3 totals 21 residues. V was clipped by 1 base and J by 0 bases, with 24 bases between them. Regarding the study as a whole: Naive T cell percentage and TCR beta diversity correlated strongly.

These data also featured in a second study, about T cells of mothers and their children. From that paper: Biologically related mothers and children overlapped slightly more than unrelated pairs, a non-significant difference.

Material: blood. The receptor comes from a girl aged 2-10 years in good health. The chain couples TRBV4-2 to TRBJ1-4, with D possibly matching TRBD1 (5 bases). The chain's CDR3 is CASSQVSSPWGLFATNEKLFF. The CDR3, as DNA: TGTGCCAGCAGCCAAGTCTCCTCCCCGTGGGGCTTATTTGCAACTAATGAAAAACTGTTTTTT.